This T cell receptor (beta chain) was identified in a study of blood T cell repertoires in COVID-19. For the study at large: Sources were T cells, B-cell-depleted T cells, or PBMCs; the material itself was cDNA or gDNA.

Enrollment of patients from Seattle took place during active infection, with longitudinal follow-up. Per the study methods: Amplification with reference gene primers provided the estimates of nucleated cell counts. Clones were read by immunoSEQ multiplex PCR, and TCRdb kept only the in-frame ones, dropping some. V, J and clone size were drawn from that table, and D and trimming were deduced from the DNA. This table has hundreds of thousands of clones, approximately 90% appearing once. Sequenced sample: peripheral blood. This TCR was recovered from a middle-aged man with COVID-19, enrolled during active disease.

The CDR3 DNA reads TGTGCCAGTACTAACTTAGTTGACATTCAGTACTTC. Amino acid sequence: CASTNLVDIQYF. The V and J genes are TRBV6-5 and TRBJ2-4; D is undetermined. CDR1 and CDR2 (germline): MNHEY, SVGAGI. Between the trimmed V and J ends, which lost 9 bases and 8 bases, there was a span of 14 bases. The CDR3 loop spans 12 amino acids.